This T cell receptor (beta chain) stems from a study of T cells in localized non-small cell lung cancer. Points from the study as a whole: Uninvolved adjacent lung showed peak T cell clonality, exceeding tumor.

The table lists this clone with a few counts. Its specificity is unknown. The repertoire was sequenced with immunoSEQ multiplex PCR; TCRdb's copy has only in-frame clones and lacks some. The sample contains over 10,000 clones, about 28% of which appear only once. The CDR3 has 13 residues. This TCR derives from an older female donor with stage I lung adenocarcinoma. Sequencing used lung tumor tissue, obtained before any cancer treatment. The chain recombines TRBV21-1 with TRBJ2-2; the table calls TRBD1, which could not be checked here. TRBV21-1 has pseudogene status. CDR3 loop: CASSSRGPGELFF. DNA for the CDR3: TGTGCCAGCAGCTCCAGGGGGCCCGGGGAGCTGTTTTTT.